These 13 T cell receptor beta chains were all obtained from the same sample, sequenced in a study of patients and donors after allogeneic stem cell transplantation (dated by TCRdb to the early 2020s). Library preparation was by RT-PCR. Sequencing instrument: NextSeq 550. TCRdb reanalyzed the raw reads on its own, using fastp at Q25 for trimming and MiXCR for clone calling, and kept in-frame beta chains. Rows with one shared CDR3 protein collapse into an entry with the most common genes and DNA. This sample has a few hundred thousand distinct CDR3 sequences in its table, and around two fifths of those were observed once. The ten largest account for approximately 10% of the sample. Sequencing input: blood, either unsorted or a sorted T cell fraction (not recorded which). These TCRs come from a human donor who was either an allogeneic HSCT recipient or a stem cell or donor lymphocyte infusion donor (not recorded which). It is not recorded whose cells these are; they may come from a transplant donor.

This clonotype was counted between two and nine times. The chain combines TRBV11-2 with TRBJ2-3; 10 bases map to TRBD2. Trimming took 5 bases from V and 7 from J; bases not matched to a gene: 6. The germline V gene encodes CDR1 SGHAT and CDR2 FQNNGV. This CDR3 region has 14 residues. CDR3 amino acids: CASSPAGGPYTQYF. In DNA form, the CDR3 reads TGTGCCAGCAGCCCAGCGGGGGGGCCGTATACGCAGTATTTT.

This clonotype came up once. J is TRBJ1-2 and V is TRBV7-2; D is uncertain. CDR1 is SGHTA and CDR2 is FQGNSA in the germline V gene. The V end was cut by 1 base, the J end by 3 bases, with 9 bases between. The CDR3 runs 14 residues. This chain's CDR3 is CASSLGGNDYGYTF. The CDR3 DNA sequence: TGTGCCAGCAGCTTAGGTGGCAATGACTATGGCTACACCTTC.

The V gene is TRBV7-9, the J gene TRBJ1-1; D call uncertain. The CDR3 has 14 residues. V dropped 6 bases and J dropped 6 bases, with 17 bases sitting between them. The germline CDR1 and CDR2 sequences are SEHNR and FQNEAQ (reference sequence). CDR3 sequence (DNA): TGTGCCAGCAGGCGCCATTGGGAAGCTTCTGAAGCTTTCTTT. This sequence encodes CASRRHWEASEAFF.

This clonotype is a singleton in its sample. The chain has TRBV5-1 and TRBJ2-3; D might be TRBD1 or TRBD2, each matching 5 bases. V shed 1 base and J shed 1 base, with 13 bases lying between them. This CDR3 has 16 residues. CDR1 SGHRS and CDR2 YFSETQ come from the germline V gene. CDR3 bases: TGCGCCAGCAGCTTGCGAGGGGACCCACGCACAGATACGCAGTATTTT. It yields the protein CASSLRGDPRTDTQYF.

The rearrangement links TRBV4-1 to TRBJ2-5, with unresolved D. V was clipped by 4 bases and J by 7 bases, with 16 bases between them. The germline CDR1 and CDR2 sequences are MGHRA and YSYEKL. The CDR3 consists of 14 residues. The CDR3 region has the DNA TGCGCCAGCAGCCCCGAAGTACATCTTGCGACCCAGTACTTC. Translated, it gives CASSPEVHLATQYF.

The chain is built from TRBV28 and TRBJ1-1, with D unclear. The V gene lost 2 bases and the J gene lost 0 bases, with 16 bases spanning the gap. The V gene's germline CDR1 is MDHEN and CDR2 SYDVKM. The length of the CDR3 is 17 residues. The CDR3 DNA follows: TGTGCCAGCAGTTTAGGGGTCTCCTTAATCGTGAACACTGAAGCTTTCTTT. As protein: CASSLGVSLIVNTEAFF. Drawing the rest from reference TRBV28 and TRBJ1-1, the complete variable domain is DVKVTQSSRYLVKRTGEKVFLECVQDMDHENMFWYRQDPGLGLRLIYFSYDVKMKEKGDIPEGYSVSREKKERFSLILESASTNQTSMYLCASSLGVSLIVNTEAFFGQGTRLTVV.

This clonotype came up a few times. This chain uses TRBV5-1 with TRBJ1-1, with a tentative D call TRBD1 (6 bases). The CDR3 is 13 amino acids. V gave up 4 bases and J gave up 3 bases, with 10 bases separating them. Looked up from germline, CDR1 is SGHRS and CDR2 is YFSETQ. The CDR3 protein is CASSRGGDTEAFF. The CDR3 DNA reads TGCGCCAGCAGCAGAGGGGGGGACACTGAAGCTTTCTTT.

The chain carries TRBV29-1 and TRBJ1-2; D gene ambiguous. Per germline, CDR1 SQVTM and CDR2 ANQGSEA. Deletions cut 0 bases from V and 4 bases from J, with 15 bases between. This CDR3 has 15 residues. CDR3: CSVEDRRQSLYGYTF. The CDR3 DNA reads TGCAGCGTTGAAGATCGCCGACAAAGCCTCTATGGCTACACCTTC.

The chain has TRBV18 and TRBJ2-2; D gene uncertain. V lost 5 bases, J lost 2 bases, and 9 bases lay in between. CDR1 is KGHSH, CDR2 LQKENI, per germline. The CDR3 runs to 14 residues. The CDR3 nucleotides are TGTGCCAGCTCAAGCCCTGCTAACACCGGGGAGCTGTTTTTT. This translates into CASSSPANTGELFF.

The chain couples TRBV24-1 to TRBJ2-1, with 7 bases identical to TRBD1. The germline V gene encodes CDR1 KGHDR and CDR2 SFDVKD. The CDR3 sequence is 14 residues long. Trimming cost V 4 bases and J 9 bases; bases outside gene matches: 8. CDR3: CATSDPRDRTEQFF. CDR3 nucleotide sequence: TGTGCCACCAGTGACCCCCGGGACAGAACTGAGCAGTTCTTC.

This chain links TRBV6-2 or TRBV6-3 with TRBJ2-1; 10 bases line up with TRBD2. The CDR3 runs to 16 residues. Per germline, CDR1 MNHEY and CDR2 SVGEGT. J was trimmed by 10 bases and V by 5 bases; bases with no gene match: 14. The CDR3 region is CASSPRGSGGAEEQFF. The CDR3, as DNA: TGTGCCAGCAGTCCCCGTGGAAGCGGGGGGGCCGAGGAGCAGTTCTTC.

This clonotype was counted a few times. The chain joins TRBV4-1 to TRBJ1-1; the D is unclear. The V gene lost 0 bases and the J gene lost 0 bases, with 20 bases spanning the gap. CDR3 length: 19 amino acids. Germline V gives CDR1 MGHRA, CDR2 YSYEKL. CDR3 sequence reads: CASSQDRLLDDAMNTEAFF. CDR3 nucleotides: TGCGCCAGCAGCCAAGATAGGTTACTGGATGATGCCATGAACACTGAAGCTTTCTTT.

This clonotype was seen once. The chain carries TRBV18 and TRBJ2-3; possible D gene TRBD2, 6 bases. Germline V gives CDR1 KGHSH, CDR2 LQKENI. The CDR3 extends over 11 amino acids. V was shortened by 2 bases and J by 10 bases, with 7 bases between the two germline ends. In DNA form, the CDR3 reads TGTGCCAGCTCACCAGGGGAGGCGCAGTATTTT. Protein sequence: CASSPGEAQYF.